A single sample is the source of the 10 T cell receptor beta chains below, sequenced in a study of T cells in Graves' hyperthyroidism and ophthalmopathy. TCR beta CDR3 regions were amplified from RNA transcripts. The HTBI primer set served for first-round RT-PCR of the TCR CDR3. A single record per CDR3 protein comes from TCRdb applying MiXCR to the multiplex PCR reads. This table holds 550,000 to 850,000 distinct CDR3 sequences, 15% to 20% found once. The sample was blood. These receptors originate from a woman aged 50 to 65 with Graves' hyperthyroidism that later progressed to Graves' ophthalmopathy.

The sample holds many counts of this clonotype. The chain joins TRBV30 to TRBJ2-5, with 8 bases aligning to TRBD2. V dropped 2 bases and J dropped 4; count of bases not matched to a gene: 6. The length of the CDR3 is 14 residues. The germline V gene has CDR1 GTSNPN and CDR2 SVGIG (reference sequence). In DNA, the CDR3 is TGTGCCTGGAGTACCGGGGGGGCTCCAGAGACCCAGTACTTC. This encodes CAWSTGGAPETQYF.

The chain carries TRBV7-6 and TRBJ1-2, with a possible D match to TRBD1 (6 bases). The CDR3 contains 15 residues. Trimming took 1 base from V and 6 from J, leaving 15 bases between them. Germline values: CDR1 SGHVS, CDR2 FNYEAQ. CDR3 sequence: CASSLGGGAFDGYTF. The CDR3, as DNA: TGTGCCAGCAGCTTAGGGGGGGGGGCCTTTGATGGCTACACCTTC.

V gene TRBV7-9 combines with J gene TRBJ2-5; 8 nucleotides align to TRBD2. Trimming at V came to 5 bases and at J to 5 bases, leaving 10 bases not matched to a gene. Germline loops: CDR1 SEHNR, CDR2 FQNEAQ (reference sequence). The CDR3 covers 15 residues. The CDR3 here is CASSGIETSEETQYF. The CDR3, as DNA: TGTGCCAGCAGCGGAATTGAGACTAGCGAGGAGACCCAGTACTTC.

This clonotype was picked up many times. V is TRBV5-1 and J is TRBJ1-6, with 7 bases aligning to TRBD1. Germline V gene sequence: CDR1 SGHRS, CDR2 YFSETQ. V was pared by 4 bases and J by 7 bases, with 5 bases of the junction left unmatched. The CDR3 is 14 residues long. The DNA for the CDR3 is TGCGCCAGCAGCATGGGGACAGTCAATTCACCCCTCCACTTT. As protein: CASSMGTVNSPLHF. Together with reference TRBV5-1 and TRBJ1-6, the CDR3 gives the full variable domain: KAGVTQTPRYLIKTRGQQVTLSCSPISGHRSVSWYQQTPGQGLQFLFEYFSETQRNKGNFPGRFSGRQFSNSRSEMNVSTLELGDSALYLCASSMGTVNSPLHFGNGTRLTVT.

The chain combines TRBV29-1 with TRBJ2-4, with D maybe TRBD2 (5 bases). V was clipped by 1 base and J by 1 base, with 11 bases between them. Per germline, CDR1 SQVTM and CDR2 ANQGSEA. There are 15 residues in the CDR3. The CDR3 DNA is TGCAGCGTTGAAGGCAGGACGGGGGCCAAAAACATTCAGTACTTC. Its translation is CSVEGRTGAKNIQYF. Drawing the rest from reference TRBV29-1 and TRBJ2-4, the complete variable domain is SAVISQKPSRDICQRGTSLTIQCQVDSQVTMMFWYRQQPGQSLTLIATANQGSEATYESGFVIDKFPISRPNLTFSTLTVSNMSPEDSSIYLCSVEGRTGAKNIQYFGAGTRLSVL.

The chain combines TRBV7-9 with TRBJ1-3; D is perhaps TRBD1 (5 bases). V was shortened by 1 base and J by 7 bases, with 8 bases between the two germline ends. This CDR3 spans 13 amino acids. CDR1 is SEHNR and CDR2 is FQNEAQ in the germline V gene (reference sequence). CDR3 protein: CASSLEGLNTIYF. The CDR3 bases are TGTGCCAGCAGCTTAGAGGGGTTGAACACCATATATTTT.

Many counts were recorded for this clonotype. The genes are TRBV11-2 and TRBJ1-6; no clear D gene. The germline V gene has CDR1 SGHAT and CDR2 FQNNGV. The CDR3 covers 13 residues. V was shortened by 5 bases and J by 7 bases, with 9 bases between the two germline ends. The CDR3 nucleotides are TGTGCCAGCAGCACTGACCGGAATTCACCCCTCCACTTT. It codes for CASSTDRNSPLHF. The full variable domain, with the rest looked up from reference TRBV11-2 and TRBJ1-6, is EAGVAQSPRYKIIEKRQSVAFWCNPISGHATLYWYQQILGQGPKLLIQFQNNGVVDDSQLPKDRFSAERLKGVDSTLKIQPAKLEDSAVYLCASSTDRNSPLHFGNGTRLTVT.

The chain joins TRBV9 to TRBJ2-1; D ambiguous. Per the germline V gene, CDR1 is SGDLS and CDR2 is YYNGEE. The CDR3 contains 15 residues. The V and J ends lost 4 bases and 2 bases respectively, with 13 bases between them. The CDR3 region is CASSPAGVPYNEQFF. The CDR3, as DNA: TGTGCCAGCAGCCCAGCTGGGGTCCCCTACAATGAGCAGTTCTTC.

This clonotype was counted only a few times. The rearrangement uses TRBV3-1 and TRBJ1-2, with 7 bases lining up with TRBD1. With 0 bases clipped from V and 4 bases from J, the junction kept 11 bases outside the gene matches. Germline V lookup: CDR1 LGHDT, CDR2 YNNKEL (reference sequence). The CDR3 consists of 17 residues. CDR3 coding DNA: TGTGCCAGCAGCCAAGACATATTGAGGGACAGAATCTATGGCTACACCTTC. Amino acid sequence: CASSQDILRDRIYGYTF.

This chain connects TRBV6-2 or TRBV6-3 to TRBJ1-5; D remains unclear. The V end was cut by 0 bases, the J end by 0 bases, with 15 bases between. CDR1 is MNHEY, CDR2 SVGEGT, per germline. This CDR3 has 18 amino acids. CDR3 DNA sequence: TGTGCCAGCAGTTACTCCGCAAGCGCAGGAGCTAGCAATCAGCCCCAGCATTTT. As protein: CASSYSASAGASNQPQHF.